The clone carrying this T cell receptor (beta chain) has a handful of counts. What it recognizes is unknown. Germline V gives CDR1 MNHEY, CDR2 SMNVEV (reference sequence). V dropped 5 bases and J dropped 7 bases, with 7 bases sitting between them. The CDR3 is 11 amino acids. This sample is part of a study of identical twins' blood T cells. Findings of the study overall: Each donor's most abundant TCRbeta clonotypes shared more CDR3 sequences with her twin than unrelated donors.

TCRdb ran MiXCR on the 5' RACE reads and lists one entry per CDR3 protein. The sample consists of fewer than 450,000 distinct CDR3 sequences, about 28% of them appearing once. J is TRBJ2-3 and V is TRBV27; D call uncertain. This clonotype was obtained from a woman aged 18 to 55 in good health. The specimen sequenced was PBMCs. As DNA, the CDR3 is TGTGCCAGCAGTCCCTGTCATACGCAGTATTTT. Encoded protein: CASSPCHTQYF.